Below, 28 T cell receptor beta chains from the same sample are listed, as sequenced in a study of T cell responses to AZD1222 COVID-19 vaccine. Generated by immunoSEQ multiplex PCR, the TCRdb table keeps only in-frame clones and is missing some. This table holds 110,000 to 150,000 clones, roughly nine tenths found once. The source was peripheral blood, collected on day 0 of AZD1222 vaccination. The receptors stem from an adult in good health.

This chain links TRBV7-2 with TRBJ1-1; maybe TRBD1 (5 bases). Germline assignment: CDR1 SGHTA and CDR2 FQGNSA. With 5 bases removed from V and 4 bases from J, the gap between germline ends came to 23 bases. The CDR3 has 17 amino acids. Written as DNA, the CDR3 is TGTGCCAGCAGCAGACGAATAATAAATTTTCAGGGCACTGAAGCTTTCTTT. It codes for CASSRRIINFQGTEAFF.

V usage is TRBV5-4 and J usage is TRBJ1-2; 9 bases agree with TRBD1. The CDR3 sequence is 16 residues long. Per the germline V gene, CDR1 is SGHNT and CDR2 is YYREEE (reference sequence). V shed 0 bases, J shed 0 bases, and the junction held 3 bases outside the gene matches. CDR3 sequence reads: CASSLDRTGANYGYTF. In nucleotides, the CDR3 is TGTGCCAGCAGCTTGGATCGGACAGGGGCTAACTATGGCTACACCTTC.

V gene TRBV5-5 combines with J gene TRBJ1-4; TRBD1 agrees at 7 bases. This CDR3 spans 12 amino acids. CDR1 is SGHKS and CDR2 is YYEKEE in the germline V gene (reference sequence). The V segment lost 3 bases and the J segment 11 bases; nucleotides outside the gene matches: 4. DNA for the CDR3: TGTGCCAGCAGCTCTCCACAGGGGAAACTGTTTTTT. It translates to CASSSPQGKLFF.

This chain connects TRBV12-3 or TRBV12-4 to TRBJ2-1; a possible D gene is TRBD1 (6 bases). The CDR3 consists of 13 residues. The V end lost 6 bases, the J end lost 4 bases, and 10 bases lay between the germline ends. The DNA of the CDR3 is TGTGCCAGCAGGCCCACAGGGTACAATGAGCAGTTCTTC. It is translated as CASRPTGYNEQFF.

This clone was seen once. The chain carries TRBV7-9 and TRBJ2-7; 10 nucleotides line up with TRBD2. With 5 bases clipped from V and 5 bases from J, the junction kept 9 bases outside the gene matches. CDR1 is SEHNR, CDR2 FQNEAQ, per germline (reference sequence). The CDR3 has 15 residues. The CDR3 DNA follows: TGTGCCAGCAGCCCTAGCGGGAGTGGTATACACGAGCAGTACTTC. Translation: CASSPSGSGIHEQYF.

This clone showed up just once. J is TRBJ1-5 and V is TRBV28; D remains unclear. Trimming removed 3 bases from V and 7 bases from J, with 16 bases in between. The CDR3 consists of 15 residues. CDR1 is MDHEN, CDR2 SYDVKM, per germline. CDR3 in DNA: TGTGCCAGCAGTTTCCCCCTCGGAGGGAGGCAGCCCCAGCATTTT. Amino acids: CASSFPLGGRQPQHF. Combining the CDR3 with reference TRBV28 and TRBJ1-5 gives the whole variable domain DVKVTQSSRYLVKRTGEKVFLECVQDMDHENMFWYRQDPGLGLRLIYFSYDVKMKEKGDIPEGYSVSREKKERFSLILESASTNQTSMYLCASSFPLGGRQPQHFGDGTRLSIL.

This clone was picked up one time. The CDR3 bases are TGTGCCAGCGGTGGGCTTGGGGTAAGCAATCAGCCCCAGCATTTT. This encodes CASGGLGVSNQPQHF. The gene calls are TRBV27 and TRBJ1-5; D gene unclear. V dropped 8 bases and J dropped 1 base, with 15 bases sitting between them. This CDR3 is built from 15 residues. The V gene's germline CDR1 is MNHEY and CDR2 SMNVEV (reference sequence).

The chain is built from TRBV30 and TRBJ2-7; unclear D gene. Trimming removed 0 bases at V and 3 bases at J, with 12 bases between. The CDR3 has 14 residues. Germline CDR1 and CDR2: GTSNPN and SVGIG (reference sequence). Written as DNA, the CDR3 is TGTGCCTGGAGTGTAACGATCAATTACTACGAGCAGTACTTC. Translation gives CAWSVTINYYEQYF.

V is TRBV12-3 or TRBV12-4 and J is TRBJ2-2; unclear D gene. V shed 3 bases and J shed 8 bases, with 10 bases lying between them. The CDR3 is 13 residues long. The CDR3, as DNA: TGTGCCAGCAGTTTGGTCGTAAGGGGGGAGCTGTTTTTT. It is translated as CASSLVVRGELFF.

V and J are TRBV11-2 and TRBJ1-6, with 11 bases matching TRBD1. CDR1 SGHAT and CDR2 FQNNGV come from the germline V gene. This CDR3 is built from 13 residues. The V gene end was trimmed by 8 bases and the J gene end by 9 bases; junction bases not matched to a gene: 3. The CDR3 nucleotides read TGTGCCAGCCGGGACAGGGGGATTTCACCCCTCCACTTT. It yields the protein CASRDRGISPLHF.

The chain couples TRBV27 to TRBJ1-5, with D unresolved. The length of the CDR3 is 13 residues. The germline CDR1 and CDR2 sequences are MNHEY and SMNVEV (reference sequence). Trimming took off 3 bases at V and 3 bases at J, with 6 bases between the two ends. In nucleotides, the CDR3 is TGTGCCAGCAGTTTTCGAGACAATCAGCCCCAGCATTTT. The encoded protein is CASSFRDNQPQHF.

This clone appeared a few times. The chain links TRBV7-2 to TRBJ2-5; D possibly corresponds to TRBD2 (6 bases). The CDR3 has 12 amino acids. Germline-derived CDR1 and CDR2 are SGHTA and FQGNSA. Trimming took 5 bases from V and 2 from J, leaving 6 bases between them. The CDR3: CASSRGQETQYF. Written as DNA, the CDR3 is TGTGCCAGCAGCCGGGGGCAAGAGACCCAGTACTTC.

This chain joins TRBV30 and TRBJ1-1; D unclear. The CDR3 spans 14 residues. The V and J ends lost 3 bases and 0 bases respectively, with 11 bases between them. CDR1 is GTSNPN, CDR2 SVGIG, per germline (reference sequence). CDR3 residues: CAWSEPGMNTEAFF. The CDR3 DNA is TGTGCCTGGAGCGAACCGGGGATGAACACTGAAGCTTTCTTT.

The chain couples TRBV19 to TRBJ2-6, with D perhaps matching TRBD2 (6 bases). From germline, CDR1 is LNHDA and CDR2 SQIVND (reference sequence). The CDR3 length is 16 residues. The germline V and J ends were trimmed by 6 bases and 0 bases, with 12 bases remaining between them. CDR3 DNA: TGTGCCAGTAGCGGAGGGGAGAGCTCTGGGGCCAACGTCCTGACTTTC. This codes for CASSGGESSGANVLTF.

This clone was observed a single time. The gene calls are TRBV7-2 and TRBJ2-1, with D hard to call. Germline V gives CDR1 SGHTA, CDR2 FQGNSA. The CDR3 spans 13 residues. V was trimmed by 9 bases and J by 2 bases, leaving 11 bases between them. CDR3 loop: CASRALPYNEQFF. CDR3 DNA: TGTGCCAGTAGGGCCCTACCCTACAATGAGCAGTTCTTC.

The chain combines TRBV28 with TRBJ2-7, with 8 bases identical to TRBD2. The CDR3 has 15 residues. The germline V gene encodes CDR1 MDHEN and CDR2 SYDVKM. The V segment lost 8 bases and the J segment 3 bases; nucleotides outside the gene matches: 12. DNA of the CDR3: TGTGCCAGCTCCTACGGGATAGCGGGACACTACGAGCAGTACTTC. This translates into CASSYGIAGHYEQYF.

The chain carries TRBV7-2 and TRBJ1-2; 9 bases fit TRBD1. The CDR3 runs 14 residues. Germline V CDR1 and CDR2: SGHTA, FQGNSA. V dropped 0 bases and J dropped 5; count of bases not matched to a gene: 1. The CDR3 sequence is CASSLADRGYGYTF. The CDR3 bases are TGTGCCAGCAGCTTAGCGGACAGGGGATATGGCTACACCTTC.

The chain carries TRBV6-2 or TRBV6-3 and TRBJ2-1, with no clear D. V gave up 2 bases and J gave up 1 base, with 6 bases separating them. There are 14 residues in the CDR3. From germline, CDR1 is MNHEY and CDR2 SVGEGT. The chain's CDR3 is CASSYGGSYNEQFF. The CDR3 region has the DNA TGTGCCAGCAGTTACGGCGGATCCTACAATGAGCAGTTCTTC.

For the CDR3, the DNA is TGCAGCGTTGCGGGACAGGGGGTCTACGAGCAGTACTTC. Residues: CSVAGQGVYEQYF. This chain joins TRBV29-1 and TRBJ2-7; the match to TRBD1 covers 11 bases. The CDR3 contains 13 residues. Trimming took 4 bases from V and 3 from J; bases not matched to a gene: 2. Germline V lookup: CDR1 SQVTM, CDR2 ANQGSEA.

The rearrangement links TRBV11-3 to TRBJ2-1; 9 bases match TRBD2. This CDR3 has 15 amino acids. The V segment lost 5 bases and the J segment 6 bases; nucleotides outside the gene matches: 8. Germline V CDR1 and CDR2: SGHNT, YENEEA. CDR3 residues: CASSALAGPLNEQFF. The CDR3, as DNA: TGTGCCAGCAGCGCCCTAGCGGGACCTCTCAATGAGCAGTTCTTC.

This chain uses TRBV10-2 with TRBJ2-1, with 11 bases fitting TRBD1. V gave up 4 bases and J gave up 6 bases; unmatched junction bases: 2. The CDR3 length is 14 residues. The germline V gene has CDR1 WSHSY and CDR2 SAAADI. This chain's CDR3 is CASSVGTGGNEQFF. The DNA of the CDR3 is TGCGCCAGCAGTGTGGGGACAGGGGGCAATGAGCAGTTCTTC.

The chain combines TRBV7-3 with TRBJ2-1; 14 bases map to TRBD2. Looked up from germline, CDR1 is SGHTA and CDR2 is FQGTGA. V was pared by 0 bases and J by 5 bases, with 6 bases of the junction left unmatched. The CDR3 totals 18 residues. The CDR3 DNA reads as TGTGCCAGCAGCTTAACGGGACTAGCGGGAGATGGTGACAATGAGCAGTTCTTC. The encoded protein is CASSLTGLAGDGDNEQFF.

This chain joins TRBV4-1 and TRBJ2-4; 9 bases are a match to TRBD2. CDR1 is MGHRA, CDR2 YSYEKL, per germline. This CDR3 spans 13 amino acids. The V and J ends lost 6 bases and 11 bases, in that order; junction bases with no gene match: 8. Here the CDR3 DNA reads TGCGCCAGCAGTCCTAGCGGGATTACAGTTCAGTACTTC. As protein: CASSPSGITVQYF.

The CDR3 sequence: CASRRARAHNEQFF. CDR3 bases: TGTGCCAGCAGACGGGCAAGGGCTCACAATGAGCAGTTCTTC. The chain combines TRBV27 with TRBJ2-1; D gene ambiguous. The V gene lost 6 bases and the J gene lost 5 bases, with 14 bases spanning the gap. The CDR3 is 14 residues long. In germline, CDR1 is MNHEY, CDR2 SMNVEV (reference sequence).

This clone was picked up one time. The rearrangement uses TRBV19 and TRBJ1-1, with D uncertain. Trimming removed 3 bases from V and 0 bases from J, with 11 bases in between. CDR1 LNHDA and CDR2 SQIVND come from the germline V gene (reference sequence). This CDR3 spans 15 amino acids. CDR3 nucleotides: TGTGCCAGTAGTATTCCCCGTGGCCTGAACACTGAAGCTTTCTTT. This codes for CASSIPRGLNTEAFF.

In its sample, this clone was seen once. This chain links TRBV7-8 with TRBJ2-7; 13 nucleotides line up with TRBD2. Germline assignment: CDR1 SGHVS and CDR2 FQNEAQ. The V segment lost 3 bases and the J segment 6 bases; nucleotides outside the gene matches: 14. CDR3 length: 18 amino acids. The CDR3 sequence is CASSLGLAGHVLSSEQYF. In DNA, the CDR3 is TGTGCCAGCAGCTTGGGACTAGCGGGGCACGTACTTTCTTCCGAGCAGTACTTC. Full variable domain (outside the CDR3, taken from reference TRBV7-8 and TRBJ2-7): GAGVSQSPRYKVAKRGQDVALRCDPISGHVSLFWYQQALGQGPEFLTYFQNEAQLDKSGLPSDRFFAERPEGSVSTLKIQRTQQEDSAVYLCASSLGLAGHVLSSEQYFGPGTRLTVT.

The DNA for the CDR3 is TGTGCCAGCAGCCCCGCGGCCGTGGGCTACAATGAGCAGTTCTTC. It is translated as CASSPAAVGYNEQFF. The chain uses TRBV5-5 and TRBJ2-1; D uncertain. The germline V and J ends were trimmed by 4 bases and 3 bases, with 14 bases remaining between them. This CDR3 is built from 15 residues. Germline V gene data show CDR1 as SGHKS and CDR2 as YYEKEE (reference sequence).

This clone was detected only once. The genes are TRBV19 and TRBJ2-2; 9 bases line up with TRBD2. Trimming at V came to 3 bases and at J to 4 bases, leaving 6 bases not matched to a gene. CDR3 size: 16 residues. Germline assignment: CDR1 LNHDA and CDR2 SQIVND (reference sequence). CDR3 loop: CASSILAGVVTGELFF. The CDR3 coding sequence is TGTGCCAGTAGTATTTTAGCGGGAGTGGTCACCGGGGAGCTGTTTTTT.